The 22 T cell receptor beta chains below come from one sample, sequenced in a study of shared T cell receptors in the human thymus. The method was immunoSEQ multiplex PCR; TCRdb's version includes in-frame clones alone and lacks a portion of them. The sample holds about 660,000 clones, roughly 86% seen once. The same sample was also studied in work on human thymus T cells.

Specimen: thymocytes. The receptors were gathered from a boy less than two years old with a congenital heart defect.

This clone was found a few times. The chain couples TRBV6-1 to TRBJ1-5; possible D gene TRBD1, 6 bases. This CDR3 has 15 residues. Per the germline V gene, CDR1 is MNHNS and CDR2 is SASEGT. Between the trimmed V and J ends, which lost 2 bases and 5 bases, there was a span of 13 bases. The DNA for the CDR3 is TGTGCCAGCAGTGAAAGGGGGAGGGGGGATCAGCCCCAGCATTTT. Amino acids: CASSERGRGDQPQHF.

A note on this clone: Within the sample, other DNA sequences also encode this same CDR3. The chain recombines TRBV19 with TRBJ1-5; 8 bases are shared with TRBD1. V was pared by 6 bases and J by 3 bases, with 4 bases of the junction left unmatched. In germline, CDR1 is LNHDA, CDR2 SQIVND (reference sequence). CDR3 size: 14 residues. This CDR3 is CASSRTGLNQPQHF. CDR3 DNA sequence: TGTGCCAGTAGCCGGACAGGGCTCAATCAGCCCCAGCATTTT.

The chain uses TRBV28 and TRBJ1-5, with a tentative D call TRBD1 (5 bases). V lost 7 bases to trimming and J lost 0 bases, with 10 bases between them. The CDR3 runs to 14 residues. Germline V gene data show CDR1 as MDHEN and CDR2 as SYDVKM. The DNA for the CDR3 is TGTGCCAGCAATGGCAGGGATAGCAATCAGCCCCAGCATTTT. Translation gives CASNGRDSNQPQHF.

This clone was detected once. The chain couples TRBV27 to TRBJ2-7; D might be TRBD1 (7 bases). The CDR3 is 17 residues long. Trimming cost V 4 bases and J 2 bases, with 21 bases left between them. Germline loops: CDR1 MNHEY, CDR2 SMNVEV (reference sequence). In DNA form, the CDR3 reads TGTGCCAGCAGTTCCACGGGGCGGGACAGAAAAACCTACGAGCAGTACTTC. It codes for CASSSTGRDRKTYEQYF.

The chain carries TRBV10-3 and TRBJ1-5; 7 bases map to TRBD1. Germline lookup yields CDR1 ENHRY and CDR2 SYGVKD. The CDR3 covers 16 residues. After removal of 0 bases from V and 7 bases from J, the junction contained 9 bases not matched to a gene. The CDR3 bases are TGTGCCATCAGTGAGTCGCTAGGACAGGTAGGACAGCCCCAGCATTTT. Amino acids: CAISESLGQVGQPQHF.

The CDR3 bases are TGTGCCAGCAGTTTCAGGAGCGGCCCCTATGGCTACACCTTC. The encoded protein is CASSFRSGPYGYTF. The chain joins TRBV28 to TRBJ1-2, with no clear D. CDR3 length equals 14 residues. V was pared by 3 bases and J by 4 bases, with 12 bases between. Looked up from germline, CDR1 is MDHEN and CDR2 is SYDVKM.

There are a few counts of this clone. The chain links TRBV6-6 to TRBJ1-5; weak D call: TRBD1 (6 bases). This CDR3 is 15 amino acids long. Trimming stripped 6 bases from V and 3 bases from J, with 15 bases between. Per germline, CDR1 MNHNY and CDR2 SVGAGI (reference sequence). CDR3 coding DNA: TGTGCCAGCAGAAACGTGGGGGCCGACAATCAGCCCCAGCATTTT. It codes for CASRNVGADNQPQHF.

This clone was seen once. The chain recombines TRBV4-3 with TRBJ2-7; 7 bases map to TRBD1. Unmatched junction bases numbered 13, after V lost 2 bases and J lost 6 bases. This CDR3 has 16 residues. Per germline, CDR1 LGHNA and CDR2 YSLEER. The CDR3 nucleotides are TGCGCCAGCAGCCAACCATCCGGGACAGTCCTCCTCGAGCAGTACTTC. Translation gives CASSQPSGTVLLEQYF.

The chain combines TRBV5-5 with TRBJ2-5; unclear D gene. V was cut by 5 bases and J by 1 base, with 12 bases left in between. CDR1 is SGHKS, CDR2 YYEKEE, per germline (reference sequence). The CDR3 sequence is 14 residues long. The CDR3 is CASRKRLFQETQYF. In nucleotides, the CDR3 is TGTGCCAGCAGGAAGAGACTGTTCCAAGAGACCCAGTACTTC.

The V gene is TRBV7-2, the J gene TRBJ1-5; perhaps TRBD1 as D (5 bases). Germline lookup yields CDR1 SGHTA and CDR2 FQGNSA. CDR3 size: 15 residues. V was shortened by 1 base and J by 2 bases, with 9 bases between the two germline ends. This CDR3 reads CASSLGTYRNQPQHF. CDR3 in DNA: TGTGCCAGCAGCTTAGGGACATACCGCAATCAGCCCCAGCATTTT.

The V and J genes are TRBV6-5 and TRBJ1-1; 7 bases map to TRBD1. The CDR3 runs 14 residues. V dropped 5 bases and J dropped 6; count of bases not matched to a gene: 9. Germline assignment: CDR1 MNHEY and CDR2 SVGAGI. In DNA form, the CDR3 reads TGTGCCAGCAGTACCAGCACAGGGGTGGCTGAAGCTTTCTTT. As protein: CASSTSTGVAEAFF.

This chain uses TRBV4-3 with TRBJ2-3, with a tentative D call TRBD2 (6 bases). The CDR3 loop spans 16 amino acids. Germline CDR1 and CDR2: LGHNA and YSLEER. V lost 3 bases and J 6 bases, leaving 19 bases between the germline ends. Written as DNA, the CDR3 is TGCGCCAGCAGCCATGTTGGGACTCCTCGTATCGATACGCAGTATTTT. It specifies CASSHVGTPRIDTQYF.

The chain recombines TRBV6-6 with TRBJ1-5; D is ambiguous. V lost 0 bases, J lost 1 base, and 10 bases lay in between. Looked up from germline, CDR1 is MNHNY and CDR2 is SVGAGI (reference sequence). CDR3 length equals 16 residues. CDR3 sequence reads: CASSYSSRLSNQPQHF. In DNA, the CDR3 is TGTGCCAGCAGTTACTCGTCCAGGTTGAGCAATCAGCCCCAGCATTTT.

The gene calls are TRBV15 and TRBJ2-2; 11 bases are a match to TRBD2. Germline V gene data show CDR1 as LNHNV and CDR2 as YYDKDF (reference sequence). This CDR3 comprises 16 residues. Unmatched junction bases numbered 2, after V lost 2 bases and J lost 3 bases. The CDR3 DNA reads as TGTGCCACCAGCAGAATGGGACTAGCGGACACCGGGGAGCTGTTTTTT. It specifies CATSRMGLADTGELFF. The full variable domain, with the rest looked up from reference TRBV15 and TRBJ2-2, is DAMVIQNPRYQVTQFGKPVTLSCSQTLNHNVMYWYQQKSSQAPKLLFHYYDKDFNNEADTPDNFQSRRPNTSFCFLDIRSPGLGDTAMYLCATSRMGLADTGELFFGEGSRLTVL.

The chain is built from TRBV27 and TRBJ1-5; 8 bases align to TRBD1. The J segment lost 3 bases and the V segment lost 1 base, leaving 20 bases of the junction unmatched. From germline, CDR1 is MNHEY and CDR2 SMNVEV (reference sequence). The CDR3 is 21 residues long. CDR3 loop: CASSLYAPPAGGESTNQPQHF. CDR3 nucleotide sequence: TGTGCCAGCAGTTTATATGCCCCACCGGCAGGGGGCGAATCCACCAATCAGCCCCAGCATTTT.

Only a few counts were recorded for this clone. This CDR3 reads CASSPLERGEKLFF. CDR3 sequence (DNA): TGTGCCAGCTCACCACTGGAGCGCGGTGAAAAACTGTTTTTT. The genes are TRBV18 and TRBJ1-4; no clear D. CDR3 length: 14 amino acids. Germline V lookup: CDR1 KGHSH, CDR2 LQKENI. The germline V and J ends were trimmed by 1 base and 7 bases, with 10 bases remaining between them.

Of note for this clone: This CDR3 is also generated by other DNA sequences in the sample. The CDR3 nucleotides read TGTGCCAGCAGTAGGACAGAGAACACTGAAGCTTTCTTT. The encoded protein is CASSRTENTEAFF. V is TRBV9 and J is TRBJ1-1; D perhaps matches TRBD1 (6 bases). In germline, CDR1 is SGDLS, CDR2 YYNGEE. The CDR3 extends over 13 amino acids. The V end lost 5 bases, the J end lost 1 base, and 9 bases lay between the germline ends.

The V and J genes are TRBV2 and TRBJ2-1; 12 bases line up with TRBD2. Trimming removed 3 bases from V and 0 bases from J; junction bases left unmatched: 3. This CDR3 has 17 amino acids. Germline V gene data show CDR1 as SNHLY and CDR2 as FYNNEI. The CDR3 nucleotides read TGTGCCAGCAGTGAGCCTAGCGGGGGGGCCTCCTACAATGAGCAGTTCTTC. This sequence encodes CASSEPSGGASYNEQFF.

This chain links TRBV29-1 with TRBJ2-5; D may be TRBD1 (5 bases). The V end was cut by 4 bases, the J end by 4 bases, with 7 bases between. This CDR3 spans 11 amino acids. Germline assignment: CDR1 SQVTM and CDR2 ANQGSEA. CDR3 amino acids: CSVGQGETQYF. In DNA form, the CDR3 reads TGCAGCGTTGGTCAGGGAGAGACCCAGTACTTC. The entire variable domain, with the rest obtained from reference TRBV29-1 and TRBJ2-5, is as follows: SAVISQKPSRDICQRGTSLTIQCQVDSQVTMMFWYRQQPGQSLTLIATANQGSEATYESGFVIDKFPISRPNLTFSTLTVSNMSPEDSSIYLCSVGQGETQYFGPGTRLLVL.

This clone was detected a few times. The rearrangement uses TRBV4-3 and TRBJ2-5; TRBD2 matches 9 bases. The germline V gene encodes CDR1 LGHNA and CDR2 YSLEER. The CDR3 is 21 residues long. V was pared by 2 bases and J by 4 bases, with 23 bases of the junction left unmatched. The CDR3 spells CASSQNGVVGGRAEFGETQYF. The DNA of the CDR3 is TGCGCCAGCAGCCAAAATGGGGTTGTGGGCGGGAGGGCCGAGTTCGGAGAGACCCAGTACTTC.

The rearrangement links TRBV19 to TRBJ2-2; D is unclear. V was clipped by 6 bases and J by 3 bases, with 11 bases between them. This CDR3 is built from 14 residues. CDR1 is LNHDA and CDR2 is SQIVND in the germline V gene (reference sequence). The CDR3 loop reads CASRRSRDTGELFF. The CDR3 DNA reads TGTGCCAGTAGGAGGAGTCGTGACACCGGGGAGCTGTTTTTT.

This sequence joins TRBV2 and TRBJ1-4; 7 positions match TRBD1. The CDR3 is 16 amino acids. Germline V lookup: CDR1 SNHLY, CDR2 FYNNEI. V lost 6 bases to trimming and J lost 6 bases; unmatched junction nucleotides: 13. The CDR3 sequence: CASRPTPDRADEKLFF. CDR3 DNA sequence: TGTGCCAGCAGACCGACCCCCGACAGGGCGGATGAAAAACTGTTTTTT. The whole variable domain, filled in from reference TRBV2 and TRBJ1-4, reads EPEVTQTPSHQVTQMGQEVILRCVPISNHLYFYWYRQILGQKVEFLVSFYNNEISEKSEIFDDQFSVERPDGSNFTLKIRSTKLEDSAMYFCASRPTPDRADEKLFFGSGTQLSVL.